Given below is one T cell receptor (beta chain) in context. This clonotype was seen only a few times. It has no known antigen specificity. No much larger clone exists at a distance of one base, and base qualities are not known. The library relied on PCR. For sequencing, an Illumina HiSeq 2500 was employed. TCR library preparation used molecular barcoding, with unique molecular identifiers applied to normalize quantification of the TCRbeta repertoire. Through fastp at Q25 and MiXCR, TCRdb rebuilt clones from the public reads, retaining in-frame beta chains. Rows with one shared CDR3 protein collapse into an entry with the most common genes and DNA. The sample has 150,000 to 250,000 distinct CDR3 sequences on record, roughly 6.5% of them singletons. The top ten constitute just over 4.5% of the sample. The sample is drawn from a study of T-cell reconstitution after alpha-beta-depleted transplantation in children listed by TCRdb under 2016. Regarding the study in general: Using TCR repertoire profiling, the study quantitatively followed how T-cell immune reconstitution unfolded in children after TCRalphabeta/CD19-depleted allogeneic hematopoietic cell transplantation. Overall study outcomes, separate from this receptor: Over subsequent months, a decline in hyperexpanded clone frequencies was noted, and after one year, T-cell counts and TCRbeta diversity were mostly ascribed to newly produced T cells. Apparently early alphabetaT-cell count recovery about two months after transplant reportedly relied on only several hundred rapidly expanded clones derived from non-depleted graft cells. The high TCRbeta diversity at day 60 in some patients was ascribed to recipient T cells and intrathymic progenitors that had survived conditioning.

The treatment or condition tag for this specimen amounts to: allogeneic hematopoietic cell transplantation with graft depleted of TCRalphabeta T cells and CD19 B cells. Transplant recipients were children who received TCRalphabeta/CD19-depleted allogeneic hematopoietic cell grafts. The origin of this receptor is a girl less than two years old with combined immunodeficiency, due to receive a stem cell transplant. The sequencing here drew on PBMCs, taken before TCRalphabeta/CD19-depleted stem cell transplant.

The CDR3 protein: CSVEDNRAGGIYEQFF. Here is the DNA: TGCAGCGTTGAAGATAATAGAGCGGGGGGGATATATGAGCAGTTCTTC. The V gene is TRBV29-1 and the J gene is TRBJ2-1, with 10 bases in between that match TRBD2. From a lookup of the germline V gene, CDR1 and CDR2 are SQVTM and ANQGSEA. Unmatched junction bases come to 10, with V trimmed by 0 bases and J by 8 bases. The CDR3 starts with the cysteine, ends with the phenylalanine, and has 16 residues. CDR3 DNA only is kept here, 48 bases in frame from base 1.